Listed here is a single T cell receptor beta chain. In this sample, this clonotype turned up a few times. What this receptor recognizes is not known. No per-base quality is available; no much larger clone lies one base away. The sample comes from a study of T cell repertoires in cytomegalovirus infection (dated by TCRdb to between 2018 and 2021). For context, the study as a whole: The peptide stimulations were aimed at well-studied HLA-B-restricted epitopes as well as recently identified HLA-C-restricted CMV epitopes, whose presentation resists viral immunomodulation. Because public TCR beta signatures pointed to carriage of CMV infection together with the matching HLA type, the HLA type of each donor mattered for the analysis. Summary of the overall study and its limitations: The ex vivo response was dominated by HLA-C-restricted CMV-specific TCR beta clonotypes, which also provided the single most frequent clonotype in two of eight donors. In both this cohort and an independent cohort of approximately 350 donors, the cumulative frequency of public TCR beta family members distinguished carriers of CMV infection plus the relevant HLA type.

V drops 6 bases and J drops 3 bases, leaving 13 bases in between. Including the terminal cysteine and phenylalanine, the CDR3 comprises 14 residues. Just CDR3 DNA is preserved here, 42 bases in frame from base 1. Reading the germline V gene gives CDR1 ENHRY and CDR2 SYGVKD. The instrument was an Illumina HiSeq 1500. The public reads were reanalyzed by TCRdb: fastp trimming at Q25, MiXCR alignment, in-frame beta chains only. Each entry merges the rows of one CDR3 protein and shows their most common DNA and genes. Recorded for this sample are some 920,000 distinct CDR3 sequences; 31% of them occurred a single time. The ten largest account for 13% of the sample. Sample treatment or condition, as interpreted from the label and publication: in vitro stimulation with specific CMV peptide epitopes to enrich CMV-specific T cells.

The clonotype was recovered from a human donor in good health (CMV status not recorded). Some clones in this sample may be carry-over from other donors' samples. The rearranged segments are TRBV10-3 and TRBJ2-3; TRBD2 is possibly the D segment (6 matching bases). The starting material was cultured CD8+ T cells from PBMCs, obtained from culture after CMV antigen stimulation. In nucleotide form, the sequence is TGTGCCATCAGAGGGTCGCGGGGTACAGATACGCAGTATTTT. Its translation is CAIRGSRGTDTQYF.